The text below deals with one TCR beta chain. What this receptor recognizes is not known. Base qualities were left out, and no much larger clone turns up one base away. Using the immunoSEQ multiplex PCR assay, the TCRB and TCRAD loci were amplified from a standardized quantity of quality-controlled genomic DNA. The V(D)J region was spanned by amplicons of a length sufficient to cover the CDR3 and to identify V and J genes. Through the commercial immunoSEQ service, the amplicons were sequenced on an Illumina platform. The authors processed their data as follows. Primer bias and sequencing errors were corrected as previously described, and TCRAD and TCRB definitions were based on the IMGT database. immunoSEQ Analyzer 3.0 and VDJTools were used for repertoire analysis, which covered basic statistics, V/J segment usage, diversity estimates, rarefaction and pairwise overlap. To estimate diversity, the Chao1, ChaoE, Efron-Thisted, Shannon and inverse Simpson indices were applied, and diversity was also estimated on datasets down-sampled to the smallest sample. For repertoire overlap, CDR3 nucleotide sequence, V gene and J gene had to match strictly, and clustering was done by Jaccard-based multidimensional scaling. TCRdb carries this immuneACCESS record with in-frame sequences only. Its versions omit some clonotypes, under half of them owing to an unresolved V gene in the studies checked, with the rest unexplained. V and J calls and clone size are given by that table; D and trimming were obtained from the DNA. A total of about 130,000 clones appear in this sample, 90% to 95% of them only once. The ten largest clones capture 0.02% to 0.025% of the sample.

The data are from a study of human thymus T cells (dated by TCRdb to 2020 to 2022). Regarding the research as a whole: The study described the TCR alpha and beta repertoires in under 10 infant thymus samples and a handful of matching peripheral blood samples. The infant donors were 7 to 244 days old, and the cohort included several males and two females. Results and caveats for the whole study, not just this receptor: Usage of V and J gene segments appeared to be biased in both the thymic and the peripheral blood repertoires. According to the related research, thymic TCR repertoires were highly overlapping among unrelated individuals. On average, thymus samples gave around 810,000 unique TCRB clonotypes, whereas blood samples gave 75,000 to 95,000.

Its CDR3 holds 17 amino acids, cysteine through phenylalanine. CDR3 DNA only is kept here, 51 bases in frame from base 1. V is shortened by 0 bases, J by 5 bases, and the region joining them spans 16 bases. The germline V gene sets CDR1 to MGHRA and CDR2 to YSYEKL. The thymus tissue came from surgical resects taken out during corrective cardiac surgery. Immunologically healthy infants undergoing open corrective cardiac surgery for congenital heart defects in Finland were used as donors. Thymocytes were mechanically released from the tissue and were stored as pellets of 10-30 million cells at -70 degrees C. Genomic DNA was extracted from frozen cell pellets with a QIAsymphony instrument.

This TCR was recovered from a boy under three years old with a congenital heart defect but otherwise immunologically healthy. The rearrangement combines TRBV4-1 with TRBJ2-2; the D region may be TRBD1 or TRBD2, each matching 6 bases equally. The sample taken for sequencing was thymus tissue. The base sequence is TGCGCCAGCAGCCAAGACCTAGGGGGGCAAAGTACCGGGGAGCTGTTTTTT. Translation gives CASSQDLGGQSTGELFF.